This T cell receptor beta chain was obtained from a study of cytotoxic CD8 clonotypes in ibrutinib-treated CLL. General study points: The clonality rise at ibrutinib response reflected private clonotype expansion.

Libraries were prepared by immunoSEQ multiplex PCR; TCRdb keeps only in-frame clonotypes and omits some of them. The table includes more than 110,000 clones, less than 95% detected once. Note on this clone: Its antigen is unidentified.

Germline lookup yields CDR1 MNHEY and CDR2 SMNVEV (reference sequence). J gave up 4 bases and V 5 bases, and 9 bases lay outside the gene matches. The CDR3 has 15 residues. The material sequenced was PBMCs, taken after 12 months of ibrutinib treatment. The origin of this receptor is a human donor with chronic lymphocytic leukemia. The gene calls are TRBV27 and TRBJ2-3, with 7 nucleotides matching TRBD1. The CDR3 protein is CASSRKGAQSDTQYF. The CDR3, as DNA: TGTGCCAGCAGTAGAAAGGGGGCGCAGTCAGATACGCAGTATTTT.